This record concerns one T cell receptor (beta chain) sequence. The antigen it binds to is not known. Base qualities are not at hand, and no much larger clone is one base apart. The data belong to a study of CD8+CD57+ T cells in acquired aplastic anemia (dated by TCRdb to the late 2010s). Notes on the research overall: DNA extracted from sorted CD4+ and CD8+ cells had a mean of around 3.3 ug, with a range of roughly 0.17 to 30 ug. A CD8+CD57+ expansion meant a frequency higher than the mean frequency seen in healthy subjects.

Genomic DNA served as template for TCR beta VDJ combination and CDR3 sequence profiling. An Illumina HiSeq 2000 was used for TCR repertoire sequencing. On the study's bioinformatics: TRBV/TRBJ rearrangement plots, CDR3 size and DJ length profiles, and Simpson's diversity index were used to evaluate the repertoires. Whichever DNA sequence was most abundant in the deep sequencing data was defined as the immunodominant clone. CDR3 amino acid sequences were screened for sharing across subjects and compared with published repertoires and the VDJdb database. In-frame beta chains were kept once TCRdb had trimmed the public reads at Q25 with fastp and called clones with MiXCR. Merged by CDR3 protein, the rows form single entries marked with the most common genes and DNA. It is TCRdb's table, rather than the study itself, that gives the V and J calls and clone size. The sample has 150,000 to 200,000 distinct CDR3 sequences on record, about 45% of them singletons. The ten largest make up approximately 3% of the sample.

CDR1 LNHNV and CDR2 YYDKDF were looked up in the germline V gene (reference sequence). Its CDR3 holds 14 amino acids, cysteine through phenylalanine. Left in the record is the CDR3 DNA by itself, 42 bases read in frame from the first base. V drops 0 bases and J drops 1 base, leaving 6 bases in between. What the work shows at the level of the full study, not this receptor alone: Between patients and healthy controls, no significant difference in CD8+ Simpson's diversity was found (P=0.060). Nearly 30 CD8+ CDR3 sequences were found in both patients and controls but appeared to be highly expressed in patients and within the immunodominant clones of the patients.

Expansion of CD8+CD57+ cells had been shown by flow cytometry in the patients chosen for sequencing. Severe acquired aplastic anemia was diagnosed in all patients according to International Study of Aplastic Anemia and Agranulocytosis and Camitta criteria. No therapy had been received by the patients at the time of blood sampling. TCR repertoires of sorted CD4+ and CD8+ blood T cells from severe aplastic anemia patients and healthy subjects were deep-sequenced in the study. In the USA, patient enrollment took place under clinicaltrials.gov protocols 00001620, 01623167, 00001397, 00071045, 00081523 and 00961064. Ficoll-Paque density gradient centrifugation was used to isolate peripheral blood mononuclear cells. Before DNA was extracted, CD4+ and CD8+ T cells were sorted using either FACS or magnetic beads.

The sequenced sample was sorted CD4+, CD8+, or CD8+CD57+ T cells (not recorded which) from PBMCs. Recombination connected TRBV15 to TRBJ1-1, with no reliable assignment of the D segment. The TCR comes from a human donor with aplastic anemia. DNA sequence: TGTGCCACCAGCAGAGAACACCGGAACACTGAAGCTTTCTTT. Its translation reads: CATSREHRNTEAFF. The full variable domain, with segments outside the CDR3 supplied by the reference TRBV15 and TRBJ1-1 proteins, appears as DAMVIQNPRYQVTQFGKPVTLSCSQTLNHNVMYWYQQKSSQAPKLLFHYYDKDFNNEADTPDNFQSRRPNTSFCFLDIRSPGLGDTAMYLCATSREHRNTEAFFGQGTRLTVV.